This T cell receptor (beta chain) appears in the sequencing data of a study of blood T cell repertoires in COVID-19. In the study overall: Acute and convalescent COVID-19 specimens originated in the United States, Italy and Spain.

Sequencing was performed with immunoSEQ multiplex PCR; in TCRdb, only in-frame clones are kept and a portion is missing. The repertoire holds more than 85,000 clones, with around 90% as singletons. The CDR3 sequence is 17 residues long. The trim removed 1 base at V and 8 bases at J, leaving 14 bases unmatched. CDR1 is LNHNV, CDR2 YYDKDF, per germline (reference sequence). This chain connects TRBV15 to TRBJ1-2; 9 positions agree with TRBD1. Sequencing was carried out using peripheral blood. The receptor comes from a human donor in a cohort sampled during active COVID-19. The chain's CDR3 is CATSRVTRKQGAEGYTF. CDR3 DNA: TGTGCCACCAGCAGAGTAACCCGGAAACAGGGGGCGGAGGGCTACACCTTC.